Listed here are 32 T cell receptor beta chains from one sample, sequenced in a study of shared clonotypes between healthy human individuals (TCRdb year 2020). The receptor library was made with the immunoSEQ multiplex PCR assay. In TCRdb, the immuneACCESS table is reduced to in-frame sequences with V and J assigned. These tables do not hold every clone; where another copy was compared, an unresolved V gene accounts for under half, and the others remain unexplained. This sample comprises approximately 1,500,000 clones, more than 95% of them detected only once. Approximately 1% of the sample is in the top ten clones. The sample comprised naive CD4+ T cells sorted from blood. The cell subset or site label for this specimen denotes: CD45RA+ positively selected. Every receptor here comes from a man aged 25-45 years in good health.

The chain employs TRBV5-8 and TRBJ1-2; 7 bases agree with TRBD1. After removal of 4 bases from V and 4 bases from J, the junction contained 7 bases not matched to a gene. The CDR3 contains 14 residues. CDR1 is SGHTS, CDR2 YDEGEE, per germline. CDR3 in DNA: TGTGCCAGCAGCCCGACAGGGCTCAGCTATGGCTACACCTTC. Its translation: CASSPTGLSYGYTF.

In this sample, this clone turned up once. The chain couples TRBV19 to TRBJ1-5; D gene ambiguous. Trimming left V 6 bases short and J 2 bases short, with 5 bases between. Looked up from germline, CDR1 is LNHDA and CDR2 is SQIVND (reference sequence). The CDR3 spans 12 residues. The CDR3 DNA is TGTGCCAGTAGGCCCGGCAATCAGCCCCAGCATTTT. As protein: CASRPGNQPQHF.

The V and J genes are TRBV7-2 and TRBJ1-2; 10 bases align to TRBD1. The CDR3 extends over 15 amino acids. With V trimmed by 6 bases and J by 1 base, 5 bases remained unmatched. Germline loops: CDR1 SGHTA, CDR2 FQGNSA. CDR3 DNA: TGTGCCAGCAGTCAAGACAGGGGGCTTAACTATGGCTACACCTTC. This encodes CASSQDRGLNYGYTF.

The V call is TRBV7-2, the J call TRBJ1-5; no reliable D call. Trimming removed 1 base at V and 3 bases at J, with 13 bases between. In germline, CDR1 is SGHTA, CDR2 FQGNSA. The CDR3 consists of 16 residues. CDR3 DNA: TGTGCCAGCAGCTTAGTGGGCAGTGTGTCCAATCAGCCCCAGCATTTT. Translating gives CASSLVGSVSNQPQHF.

This chain uses TRBV6-1 with TRBJ2-7; 12 positions agree with TRBD2. V was pared by 4 bases and J by 5 bases, with 3 bases of the junction left unmatched. The CDR3 consists of 14 residues. The germline CDR1 and CDR2 sequences are MNHNS and SASEGT. The CDR3 DNA sequence: TGTGCCAGCAGTGGGCTAGCGGGAGGGCACGAGCAGTACTTC. Translated: CASSGLAGGHEQYF.

The gene calls are TRBV5-1 and TRBJ1-3; D may be TRBD1 (6 bases). There are 14 residues in the CDR3. Looked up from germline, CDR1 is SGHRS and CDR2 is YFSETQ. Trimming left V 0 bases short and J 4 bases short, with 8 bases between. The CDR3 nucleotides are TGCGCCAGCAGCTTGGATGACAGGGGAAACACCATATATTTT. Translation: CASSLDDRGNTIYF.

The V gene is TRBV6-1, the J gene TRBJ1-3; weak D call: TRBD1 (6 bases). CDR3 length: 14 amino acids. Germline CDR1 is MNHNS and CDR2 is SASEGT. V lost 4 bases and J 3 bases, leaving 10 bases between the germline ends. The CDR3 bases are TGTGCCAGCAGTGGGACAGTAGGTGGAAACACCATATATTTT. Translating it yields CASSGTVGGNTIYF.

The chain combines TRBV6-4 with TRBJ2-5, with 10 nucleotides matching TRBD2. The germline gives CDR1 MRHNA, CDR2 SNTAGT. The CDR3 sequence is 20 residues long. The trim removed 1 base at V and 4 bases at J, leaving 18 bases unmatched. CDR3 sequence (DNA): TGTGCCAGCAGTGACTTGGGGCTAGCGGGAGAAATGGGGTCGAGAGAGACCCAGTACTTC. The encoded protein is CASSDLGLAGEMGSRETQYF.

In the case of this clone: The identical CDR3 is also encoded by other nucleotide sequences in the sample. The rearrangement links TRBV6-5 to TRBJ2-2; weak D call: TRBD2 (6 bases). Trimming cost V 6 bases and J 2 bases, with 10 bases left between them. Germline V gene lookup returns CDR1 MNHEY and CDR2 SVGAGI. This CDR3 contains 14 residues. The CDR3 nucleotides read TGTGCCAGCAGAAGGGACTCTAACACCGGGGAGCTGTTTTTT. Its translation is CASRRDSNTGELFF.

The chain has TRBV5-1 and TRBJ1-1; the match to TRBD1 covers 9 bases. The junction had 5 bases not matched to a gene; V was cut back by 5 bases and J by 0 bases. Per the germline V gene, CDR1 is SGHRS and CDR2 is YFSETQ. The CDR3 has 15 amino acids. The CDR3, as DNA: TGCGCCAGCAGACAGGGGGCTCTCGTGAACACTGAAGCTTTCTTT. Protein sequence: CASRQGALVNTEAFF.

The chain recombines TRBV5-1 with TRBJ2-1; 10 bases are shared with TRBD2. The V gene end was trimmed by 2 bases and the J gene end by 6 bases; junction bases not matched to a gene: 11. Germline lookup yields CDR1 SGHRS and CDR2 YFSETQ. This CDR3 region has 17 residues. The CDR3 DNA follows: TGCGCCAGCAGCTTTGGCGGACCGGGACTAGCGTCCAATGAGCAGTTCTTC. Its protein product is CASSFGGPGLASNEQFF.

CDR3 nucleotide sequence: TGTGCCAGCAGCTTGGGCACCTTTGGAAACACCATATATTTT. Residues: CASSLGTFGNTIYF. The rearrangement uses TRBV5-8 and TRBJ1-3, with D unclear. This CDR3 region has 14 residues. CDR1 and CDR2 from the germline V gene are SGHTS and YDEGEE. The V and J ends lost 0 bases and 3 bases respectively, with 7 bases between them.

V is TRBV4-1 and J is TRBJ2-3; TRBD1 aligns across 9 bases. V shed 4 bases, J shed 3 bases, and the junction held 8 bases outside the gene matches. This CDR3 has 16 amino acids. Germline CDR1 and CDR2: MGHRA and YSYEKL. The CDR3 nucleotides read TGCGCCAGCAGCCCACAGGGGGCGCAGTGGACAGATACGCAGTATTTT. Translating it yields CASSPQGAQWTDTQYF.

This chain connects TRBV18 to TRBJ2-1, with D perhaps being TRBD1 or TRBD2 (5 bases each). The CDR3 spans 15 residues. CDR1 is KGHSH, CDR2 LQKENI, per germline. V shed 3 bases and J shed 6 bases, with 15 bases lying between them. CDR3 sequence (DNA): TGTGCCAGCTCACCTCGGTTCAGGGACGGCAATGAGCAGTTCTTC. It codes for CASSPRFRDGNEQFF.

The CDR3 DNA reads as TGTGCCAGCAGCTTAGCCGGGCATGAAGTCACAGATACGCAGTATTTT. Protein product: CASSLAGHEVTDTQYF. The chain joins TRBV7-9 to TRBJ2-3; D uncertain. Trimming shortened V by 0 bases and J by 2 bases, and 12 bases separated the two germline ends. This CDR3 is 16 amino acids long. The germline CDR1 and CDR2 sequences are SEHNR and FQNEAQ (reference sequence).

J is TRBJ2-5 and V is TRBV10-3; 7 nucleotides match TRBD1. Trimming took 5 bases from V and 1 from J; bases not matched to a gene: 10. The germline V gene encodes CDR1 ENHRY and CDR2 SYGVKD. The CDR3 length is 16 residues. The CDR3 here is CAISKPGQNSQETQYF. CDR3 in DNA: TGTGCCATCAGTAAACCGGGACAGAATAGCCAAGAGACCCAGTACTTC.

The rearrangement uses TRBV15 and TRBJ2-5; weak D call: TRBD2 (6 bases). Germline V CDR1 and CDR2: LNHNV, YYDKDF (reference sequence). V was clipped by 5 bases and J by 5 bases, with 15 bases between them. This CDR3 is built from 14 residues. The CDR3 nucleotides are TGTGCCACCAGCCCAAGACTAGAAGCGGAGACCCAGTACTTC. This translates into CATSPRLEAETQYF.

This chain uses TRBV5-1 with TRBJ2-1, with TRBD1 matching over 10 bases. Germline lookup yields CDR1 SGHRS and CDR2 YFSETQ. The length of the CDR3 is 15 residues. V lost 5 bases and J lost 8; bases outside the gene matches: 10. The CDR3 DNA reads TGCGCCAGCAGAAGAGGGACAGGGGTTTTCTATGAGCAGTTCTTC. Translation: CASRRGTGVFYEQFF.

This chain joins TRBV7-9 and TRBJ2-5, with D possibly TRBD1 on 7 matching bases. Germline lookup yields CDR1 SEHNR and CDR2 FQNEAQ (reference sequence). This CDR3 is built from 14 residues. Trimming removed 6 bases from V and 4 bases from J, with 15 bases in between. In DNA, the CDR3 is TGTGCCAGCAGGGCTTGGCAGGGGGGAGAGACCCAGTACTTC. It specifies CASRAWQGGETQYF. The entire variable domain, with the rest obtained from reference TRBV7-9 and TRBJ2-5, is as follows: DTGVSQNPRHKITKRGQNVTFRCDPISEHNRLYWYRQTLGQGPEFLTYFQNEAQLEKSRLLSDRFSAERPKGSFSTLEIQRTEQGDSAMYLCASRAWQGGETQYFGPGTRLLVL.

The CDR3: CASSPTRGDQETQYF. The CDR3 nucleotides are TGCGCCAGCAGCCCAACCAGGGGCGACCAAGAGACCCAGTACTTC. This chain joins TRBV5-1 and TRBJ2-5, with D perhaps TRBD1 (6 bases). Per the germline V gene, CDR1 is SGHRS and CDR2 is YFSETQ. Trimming left V 4 bases short and J 0 bases short, with 13 bases between. The CDR3 consists of 15 residues.

The chain joins TRBV19 to TRBJ1-5; no firm D call. The CDR3 has 12 residues. Germline V gene data show CDR1 as LNHDA and CDR2 as SQIVND (reference sequence). V was trimmed by 8 bases and J by 2 bases, leaving 7 bases between them. The CDR3 loop reads CASGFGNQPQHF. The CDR3, as DNA: TGTGCCAGTGGGTTTGGCAATCAGCCCCAGCATTTT.

The chain has TRBV19 and TRBJ2-7; D unresolved. CDR3 length equals 16 residues. The germline V gene has CDR1 LNHDA and CDR2 SQIVND (reference sequence). Trimming removed 4 bases at V and 4 bases at J, with 20 bases between. The DNA for the CDR3 is TGTGCCAGTAGTACCATACCTGACACCCGCCGTTACGAGCAGTACTTC. Residues: CASSTIPDTRRYEQYF.

As concerns this clone: The sample holds other DNA sequences that translate to the same CDR3. The chain uses TRBV5-1 and TRBJ2-5; 13 bases are shared with TRBD2. The CDR3 sequence is 16 residues long. The germline V gene encodes CDR1 SGHRS and CDR2 YFSETQ. The J segment lost 1 base and the V segment lost 2 bases, leaving 2 bases of the junction unmatched. This CDR3 reads CASSFGLAGVQETQYF. CDR3 DNA sequence: TGCGCCAGCAGCTTCGGACTAGCGGGAGTCCAAGAGACCCAGTACTTC.

CDR3 nucleotide sequence: TGTGCCAGCAGCCGTCGGGGACAGAGCTCCTACGAGCAGTACTTC. As protein: CASSRRGQSSYEQYF. The J gene is TRBJ2-7, the V gene TRBV6-5, with 7 positions matching TRBD1. Per the germline V gene, CDR1 is MNHEY and CDR2 is SVGAGI. With V trimmed by 6 bases and J by 0 bases, 8 bases remained unmatched. This CDR3 is 15 amino acids long.

V and J are TRBV2 and TRBJ1-1, with TRBD1 matching 7 bases. V lost 3 bases and J lost 1; bases outside the gene matches: 2. CDR1 SNHLY and CDR2 FYNNEI come from the germline V gene. The length of the CDR3 is 14 residues. The chain's CDR3 is CASSDQGENTEAFF. The CDR3 nucleotides are TGTGCCAGCAGTGACCAGGGGGAGAACACTGAAGCTTTCTTT.

The chain links TRBV7-9 to TRBJ2-3, with 8 bases that match TRBD1. This CDR3 is 13 amino acids long. With V trimmed by 5 bases and J by 4 bases, 2 bases remained unmatched. Germline V gene sequence: CDR1 SEHNR, CDR2 FQNEAQ (reference sequence). Written as DNA, the CDR3 is TGTGCCAGCAGCGTGGACAGGGCAGATACGCAGTATTTT. Translation gives CASSVDRADTQYF.

The chain recombines TRBV2 with TRBJ1-2, with D perhaps TRBD1 (6 bases). The CDR3 consists of 11 residues. Germline V CDR1 and CDR2: SNHLY, FYNNEI. Trimming took 10 bases from V and 6 from J, leaving 12 bases between them. CDR3 protein: CAIKQGNGYTF. In DNA form, the CDR3 reads TGTGCCATTAAGCAGGGGAATGGCTACACCTTC. Full variable domain (outside the CDR3, taken from reference TRBV2 and TRBJ1-2): EPEVTQTPSHQVTQMGQEVILRCVPISNHLYFYWYRQILGQKVEFLVSFYNNEISEKSEIFDDQFSVERPDGSNFTLKIRSTKLEDSAMYFCAIKQGNGYTFGSGTRLTVV.

The chain employs TRBV6-1 and TRBJ2-1, with 11 bases identical to TRBD1. V dropped 4 bases and J dropped 5; count of bases not matched to a gene: 4. The V gene's germline CDR1 is MNHNS and CDR2 SASEGT. The CDR3 loop spans 15 amino acids. The CDR3 DNA is TGTGCCAGCAGTGCCGGGACAGGGGGGGACAATGAGCAGTTCTTC. Translated: CASSAGTGGDNEQFF.

The chain carries TRBV19 and TRBJ1-4; 7 bases match TRBD1. Germline values: CDR1 LNHDA, CDR2 SQIVND (reference sequence). CDR3 length: 13 amino acids. Germline trimming cut 5 bases from V and 10 bases from J; bases unmatched to any gene: 7. The CDR3 spells CASSRQGSGKLFF. CDR3 sequence (DNA): TGTGCCAGTAGTCGACAGGGCTCGGGAAAACTGTTTTTT.

Remarks on this clone: Other DNA sequences from this sample encode an identical CDR3 as well. The chain joins TRBV11-2 to TRBJ2-7; either TRBD1 or TRBD2 may supply D (6 bases each). CDR1 is SGHAT, CDR2 FQNNGV, per germline. V was clipped by 1 base and J by 2 bases, with 9 bases between them. This CDR3 is 14 amino acids long. For the CDR3, the DNA is TGTGCCAGCAGCTTAGTAGGGGGGCCCTACGAGCAGTACTTC. Translating gives CASSLVGGPYEQYF.

This sequence joins TRBV5-1 and TRBJ2-7; 7 nucleotides match TRBD2. Germline V gene data show CDR1 as SGHRS and CDR2 as YFSETQ. The length of the CDR3 is 12 residues. Losses at the gene ends were 2 bases for V and 12 bases for J; bases not matched to a gene: 8. The CDR3 loop is CASSFGSGWLYF. Here the CDR3 DNA reads TGCGCCAGCAGCTTCGGTAGCGGGTGGTTGTACTTC.

V gene TRBV5-4 combines with J gene TRBJ2-1; D not resolved. The CDR3 totals 13 residues. Germline CDR1 and CDR2: SGHNT and YYREEE (reference sequence). The germline V and J ends were trimmed by 5 bases and 7 bases, with 13 bases remaining between them. The CDR3 bases are TGTGCCAGCAGAGCTACATGGGCGAATGAGCAGTTCTTC. Translating it yields CASRATWANEQFF. The full variable domain, in which reference TRBV5-4 and TRBJ2-1 provide the parts outside the CDR3, is ETGVTQSPTHLIKTRGQQVTLRCSSQSGHNTVSWYQQALGQGPQFIFQYYREEENGRGNFPPRFSGLQFPNYSSELNVNALELDDSALYLCASRATWANEQFFGPGTRLTVL.